This TCR beta chain is from a study of a mutant IDH1 vaccine in newly diagnosed glioma. Method: immunoSEQ multiplex PCR; TCRdb's copy keeps in-frame clones and lacks some. The repertoire holds about 38,000 clones, with around 82% as singletons. As to time point: baseline, week 1 (first vaccination visit). Treatment here: pre-vaccination baseline after standard-of-care therapy. New astrocytomas of WHO grade 3 or 4 that were IDH1-mutant and ATRX-lost were found in the donors. This CDR3 region has 15 residues. The V end lost 5 bases, the J end lost 0 bases, and 14 bases lay between the germline ends. Germline V gene sequence: CDR1 SEHNR, CDR2 FQNEAQ (reference sequence).

This TCR derives from a man aged 35 to 55 with glioma. Some clones in this sample may be carry-over from other donors' samples. The chain is built from TRBV7-9 and TRBJ2-7; unclear D gene. The starting material was PBMCs, obtained from a glioma patient treated with radiotherapy, temozolomide or both. CDR3 sequence: CASSARPGSSYEQYF. CDR3 bases: TGTGCCAGCAGCGCTAGGCCGGGTAGCTCCTACGAGCAGTACTTC.